The present T cell receptor beta chain was sequenced within a study of blood T cell repertoires in COVID-19. On the study more broadly: Material from acute and convalescent COVID-19 was sourced from the United States, Italy and Spain. Sample material is recorded as cDNA or gDNA derived from T cells, B-cell-depleted T cells, or PBMCs.

Authors' methods: It was from reference gene primer amplification that nucleated cell counts were estimated. Data came from immunoSEQ multiplex PCR; TCRdb stores just in-frame clones and leaves some out. D and trimming were read from the DNA, whereas the V and J calls and clone size are those reported in that table. The sample shows over 85,000 clones, 85% to 90% of them seen only once. This CDR3 has 17 residues. With V trimmed by 5 bases and J by 3 bases, 11 bases remained unmatched. Germline CDR1 reads GTSNPN; CDR2 reads SVGIG (reference sequence). The TCR was taken from a man in his forties with acute or convalescent COVID-19. The chain is built from TRBV30 and TRBJ2-2; 11 bases align to TRBD2. Sequences were obtained from peripheral blood. This CDR3 is CAWGEFGGLADTGELFF. CDR3 nucleotide sequence: TGTGCCTGGGGGGAATTCGGGGGACTAGCGGACACCGGGGAGCTGTTTTTT. Complete variable domain (other parts from reference TRBV30 and TRBJ2-2): SQTIHQWPATLVQPVGSPLSLECTVEGTSNPNLYWYRQAAGRGLQLLFYSVGIGQISSEVPQNLSASRPQDRQFILSSKKLLLSDSGFYLCAWGEFGGLADTGELFFGEGSRLTVL.